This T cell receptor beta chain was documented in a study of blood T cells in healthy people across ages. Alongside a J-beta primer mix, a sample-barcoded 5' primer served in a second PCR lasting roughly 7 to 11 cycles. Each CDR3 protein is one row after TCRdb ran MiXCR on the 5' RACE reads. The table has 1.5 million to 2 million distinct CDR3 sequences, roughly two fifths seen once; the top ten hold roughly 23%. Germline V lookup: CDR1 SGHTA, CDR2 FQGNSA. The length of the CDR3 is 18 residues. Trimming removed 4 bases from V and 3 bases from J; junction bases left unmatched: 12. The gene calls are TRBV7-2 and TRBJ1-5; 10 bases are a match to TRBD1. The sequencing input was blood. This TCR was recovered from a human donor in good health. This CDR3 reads CASSSSGTGVGANQPQHF. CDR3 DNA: TGTGCCAGCAGCTCCAGCGGGACAGGGGTTGGGGCCAATCAGCCCCAGCATTTT. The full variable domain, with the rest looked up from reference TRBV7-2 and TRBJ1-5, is GAGVSQSPSNKVTEKGKDVELRCDPISGHTALYWYRQSLGQGLEFLIYFQGNSAPDKSGLPSDRFSAERTGGSVSTLTIQRTQQEDSAVYLCASSSSGTGVGANQPQHFGDGTRLSIL.